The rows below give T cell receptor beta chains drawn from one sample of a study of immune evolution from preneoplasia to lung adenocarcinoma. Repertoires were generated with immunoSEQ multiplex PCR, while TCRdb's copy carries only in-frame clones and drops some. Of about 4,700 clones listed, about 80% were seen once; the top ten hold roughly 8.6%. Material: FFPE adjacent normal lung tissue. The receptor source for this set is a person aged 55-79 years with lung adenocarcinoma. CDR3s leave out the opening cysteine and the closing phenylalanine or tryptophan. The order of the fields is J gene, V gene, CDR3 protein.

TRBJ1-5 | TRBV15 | ATSGSGSNQPQH
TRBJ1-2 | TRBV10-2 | ASSRDSIYT
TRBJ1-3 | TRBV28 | ASSPTGGSGNTIY
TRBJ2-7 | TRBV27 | ASSFIYEQY
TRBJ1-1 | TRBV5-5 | ASSLGESRGTEAF
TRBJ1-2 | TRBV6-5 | ASSEGQPTRGYT
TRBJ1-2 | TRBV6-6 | ASRDRGSQGYT
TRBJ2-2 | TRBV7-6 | ASRGSGELF
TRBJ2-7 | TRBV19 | ASSMGGGSYEQY
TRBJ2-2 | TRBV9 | ASGNRGNTGELF
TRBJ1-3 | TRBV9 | ASSASADTIY
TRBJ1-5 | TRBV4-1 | ASSQDSSNQPQH